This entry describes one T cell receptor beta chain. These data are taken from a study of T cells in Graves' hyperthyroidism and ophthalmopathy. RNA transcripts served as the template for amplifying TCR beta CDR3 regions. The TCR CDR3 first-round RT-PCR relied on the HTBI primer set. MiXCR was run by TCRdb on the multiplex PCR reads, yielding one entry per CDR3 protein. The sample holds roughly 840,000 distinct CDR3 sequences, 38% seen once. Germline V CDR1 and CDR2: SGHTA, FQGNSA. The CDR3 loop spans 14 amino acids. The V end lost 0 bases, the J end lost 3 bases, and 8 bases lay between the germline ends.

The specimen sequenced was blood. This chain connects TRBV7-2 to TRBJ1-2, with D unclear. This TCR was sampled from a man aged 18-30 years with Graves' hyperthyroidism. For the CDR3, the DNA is TGTGCCAGCAGCTTAGCGGGTCAGTACTATGGCTACACCTTC. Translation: CASSLAGQYYGYTF.